The entry below describes one T cell receptor (beta chain). Its cognate antigen is unknown. High-throughput TCR beta sequencing covered peripheral CD8+ and CD4+ T cells. Negative isolation was used for CD8+ and CD4+ T cells, and FACS enrichment was applied to TEMRA cells. The data originate from a study of CD8 T cells in Susac syndrome. Study-level points and caveats: The study conceded that relatively few individuals underwent its TCR sequencing and HLA analysis.

It was with random hexamers that roughly 0.5 to 1 ug RNA was reverse transcribed. TCRdb passed the immunoSEQ multiplex PCR reads through MiXCR, listing each CDR3 protein once. The sample includes 90,000 or so distinct CDR3 sequences, roughly 91% of them seen just once. The germline V gene has CDR1 LGHDT and CDR2 YNNKEL (reference sequence). The CDR3 contains 14 residues. The V and J ends lost 0 bases and 6 bases respectively, with 8 bases between them. This TCR came from a human donor in good health. The rearrangement links TRBV3-1 to TRBJ1-4, with D unresolved. Source material: CD8+ T cells from PBMCs. CDR3 DNA: TGTGCCAGCAGCCAAGATTTTGGGGATGAAAAACTGTTTTTT. It is translated as CASSQDFGDEKLFF.